Listed below are T cell receptor beta chains from one sample, sequenced in a study of CD8 T cells in Susac syndrome. TCRdb called the immunoSEQ multiplex PCR reads again in MiXCR, with one record for every CDR3 protein. The profile shows approximately 130,000 distinct CDR3 sequences, approximately 89% of them singletons. Sequences were obtained from CD8+ T cells from PBMCs. Every receptor here comes from a human donor with multiple sclerosis. The CDR3 runs from the conserved cysteine through the conserved F or W. A D gene is named only where the DNA matches it firmly. The size of a clone is reported for some rows only, either as once, few or many, or as a class for expanded clones.

V gene: TRBV27; clone size: .; D gene: TRBD2; J gene: TRBJ2-1; CDR3 protein: CASSFRDYYHEQFF; CDR3 DNA: TGTGCCAGCAGTTTTCGGGACTATTACCATGAGCAGTTCTTC
V gene: TRBV9; clone size: .; D gene: TRBD2; J gene: TRBJ2-2; CDR3 protein: CASRRTSGSTGELFF; CDR3 DNA: TGTGCCAGCAGAAGGACTAGCGGTAGCACCGGGGAGCTGTTTTTT
V gene: TRBV6-2/TRBV6-3; clone size: .; D gene: .; J gene: TRBJ2-7; CDR3 protein: CASSSATPDEQYF; CDR3 DNA: TGTGCCAGCAGTTCCGCTACCCCGGACGAGCAGTACTTC
V gene: TRBV6-1; clone size: .; D gene: TRBD1; J gene: TRBJ2-3; CDR3 protein: CASSSLTGAFTDTQYF; CDR3 DNA: TGTGCCAGCAGCTCTCTAACAGGGGCGTTCACAGATACGCAGTATTTT
V gene: TRBV27; clone size: .; D gene: .; J gene: TRBJ2-7; CDR3 protein: CASSLSSGSGVYEQYF; CDR3 DNA: TGTGCCAGCAGTTTATCATCAGGGTCAGGGGTCTACGAGCAGTACTTC
V gene: TRBV20-1; clone size: .; D gene: TRBD2; J gene: TRBJ2-1; CDR3 protein: CSATSLAGYNEQFF; CDR3 DNA: TGCAGTGCTACGTCCCTAGCGGGCTACAATGAGCAGTTCTTC
V gene: TRBV24-1; clone size: .; D gene: .; J gene: TRBJ2-2; CDR3 protein: CATSVGGLNTGELFF; CDR3 DNA: TGTGCCACCAGTGTCGGGGGGCTAAACACCGGGGAGCTGTTTTTT
V gene: TRBV13; clone size: .; D gene: TRBD2; J gene: TRBJ2-1; CDR3 protein: CASSPTHRTSGSGEQFF; CDR3 DNA: TGTGCCAGCAGCCCCACCCATCGGACTAGCGGGAGTGGGGAGCAGTTCTTC
V gene: TRBV29-1; clone size: few; D gene: .; J gene: TRBJ2-1; CDR3 protein: CSEQGRTLYNEQFF; CDR3 DNA: TGCAGCGAGCAGGGCAGAACCCTCTACAATGAGCAGTTCTTC
V gene: TRBV29-1; clone size: .; D gene: TRBD2; J gene: TRBJ2-1; CDR3 protein: CSVRLANEQFF; CDR3 DNA: TGCAGCGTGCGACTAGCTAATGAGCAGTTCTTC
V gene: TRBV20-1; clone size: .; D gene: TRBD2; J gene: TRBJ2-1; CDR3 protein: CSVLAESSYNEQFF; CDR3 DNA: TGCAGTGTTCTAGCGGAGAGCTCCTACAATGAGCAGTTCTTC
V gene: TRBV6-5; clone size: .; D gene: TRBD1; J gene: TRBJ2-2; CDR3 protein: CASSYLGTVTGELFF; CDR3 DNA: TGTGCCAGCAGTTACCTGGGGACAGTCACCGGGGAGCTGTTTTTT
V gene: TRBV3-1; clone size: .; D gene: TRBD2; J gene: TRBJ2-7; CDR3 protein: CASSFSSGYEQYF; CDR3 DNA: TGTGCCAGCAGCTTTTCTAGCGGCTACGAGCAGTACTTC
V gene: TRBV20-1; clone size: few; D gene: TRBD1; J gene: TRBJ1-2; CDR3 protein: CSARDRTGYYGYTF; CDR3 DNA: TGCAGTGCTAGAGATAGGACAGGCTACTACGGCTACACCTTC
V gene: TRBV2; clone size: .; D gene: .; J gene: TRBJ2-1; CDR3 protein: CASTGYLNEQFF; CDR3 DNA: TGTGCCAGCACAGGGTACTTAAATGAGCAGTTCTTC
V gene: TRBV7-9; clone size: .; D gene: TRBD1; J gene: TRBJ2-7; CDR3 protein: CASSFGAGGTYEQYF; CDR3 DNA: TGTGCCAGCAGCTTCGGGGCAGGGGGAACCTACGAGCAGTACTTC
V gene: TRBV5-1; clone size: .; D gene: .; J gene: TRBJ2-1; CDR3 protein: CASSLVSGVEGVYYNEQFF; CDR3 DNA: TGCGCCAGCAGCTTGGTGTCGGGAGTCGAGGGGGTCTACTACAATGAGCAGTTCTTC
V gene: TRBV19; clone size: .; D gene: .; J gene: TRBJ1-2; CDR3 protein: CASSPGVFYGYTF; CDR3 DNA: TGTGCCAGTAGCCCCGGGGTCTTCTATGGCTACACCTTC
V gene: TRBV3-1; clone size: few; D gene: TRBD2; J gene: TRBJ2-3; CDR3 protein: CASSPGLAGVETDTQYF; CDR3 DNA: TGTGCCAGCAGTCCGGGACTAGCGGGAGTTGAGACAGATACGCAGTATTTT
V gene: TRBV29-1; clone size: .; D gene: .; J gene: TRBJ1-1; CDR3 protein: CSVEDIMTETFF; CDR3 DNA: TGCAGCGTTGAAGATATAATGACAGAAACTTTCTTT
V gene: TRBV7-9; clone size: .; D gene: TRBD1; J gene: TRBJ1-1; CDR3 protein: CASSVGQGGDTEAFF; CDR3 DNA: TGTGCCAGCAGTGTTGGACAGGGCGGGGACACTGAAGCTTTCTTT
V gene: TRBV29-1; clone size: .; D gene: .; J gene: TRBJ2-3; CDR3 protein: CSVEFSPPDTQYF; CDR3 DNA: TGCAGCGTTGAATTTAGCCCACCAGATACGCAGTATTTT
V gene: TRBV28; clone size: .; D gene: TRBD2; J gene: TRBJ2-3; CDR3 protein: CASSKKTGLADRDTQYF; CDR3 DNA: TGTGCCAGCAGTAAAAAGACAGGACTAGCGGATAGAGATACGCAGTATTTT
V gene: TRBV12-3/TRBV12-4; clone size: once; D gene: .; J gene: TRBJ2-5; CDR3 protein: CASSPGGSRETQYF; CDR3 DNA: TGTGCCAGCAGTCCTGGTGGTAGCCGAGAGACCCAGTACTTC
V gene: TRBV12-3/TRBV12-4; clone size: .; D gene: .; J gene: TRBJ2-1; CDR3 protein: CASSLLGGDEQFF; CDR3 DNA: TGTGCCAGCAGTTTACTAGGAGGAGATGAGCAGTTCTTC
V gene: TRBV27; clone size: .; D gene: .; J gene: TRBJ1-2; CDR3 protein: CASSPGQYYGYTF; CDR3 DNA: TGTGCCAGCAGTCCCGGACAGTACTATGGCTACACCTTC
V gene: TRBV10-3; clone size: .; D gene: .; J gene: TRBJ2-7; CDR3 protein: CAISAQGAVGYEQYF; CDR3 DNA: TGTGCCATCAGTGCCCAGGGAGCTGTCGGTTACGAGCAGTACTTC
V gene: TRBV6-5; clone size: .; D gene: .; J gene: TRBJ2-7; CDR3 protein: CASSMGGEQYF; CDR3 DNA: TGTGCCAGCAGCATGGGGGGTGAGCAGTACTTC
V gene: TRBV27; clone size: .; D gene: TRBD1; J gene: TRBJ2-2; CDR3 protein: CASNSRGSTGELFF; CDR3 DNA: TGTGCCAGCAACTCCAGGGGGTCCACCGGGGAGCTGTTTTTT
V gene: TRBV28; clone size: .; D gene: TRBD2; J gene: TRBJ2-7; CDR3 protein: CASSPRGDGHEQYF; CDR3 DNA: TGTGCCAGCAGTCCCCGGGGGGACGGCCACGAGCAGTACTTC
V gene: TRBV5-1; clone size: .; D gene: .; J gene: TRBJ2-7; CDR3 protein: CASSLEGHRSYEQYF; CDR3 DNA: TGCGCCAGCAGCTTGGAAGGACACCGATCCTACGAGCAGTACTTC
V gene: TRBV19; clone size: once; D gene: TRBD1; J gene: TRBJ1-2; CDR3 protein: CASSRGQGAAGYTF; CDR3 DNA: TGTGCCAGTAGTAGGGGACAGGGGGCTGCTGGCTACACCTTC